The 20 T cell receptor beta chains below were found in one sample sequenced in a study of blood T cell repertoires in COVID-19. Clones were read by immunoSEQ multiplex PCR, and TCRdb kept only the in-frame ones, dropping some. There are about 110,000 clones in the sample; 84% occur only once, and 5.5% to 8.5% lies in the top ten. The sequenced sample consisted of peripheral blood. The receptors stem from a woman in her forties or fifties with acute or convalescent COVID-19.

This chain connects TRBV19 to TRBJ2-3; possibly TRBD2 for D (5 bases). This CDR3 has 14 amino acids. The germline V gene has CDR1 LNHDA and CDR2 SQIVND (reference sequence). Trimming stripped 3 bases from V and 4 bases from J, with 11 bases between. The DNA for the CDR3 is TGTGCCAGTAGTATTAGGCTAGCTGCAGATACGCAGTATTTT. It specifies CASSIRLAADTQYF. The full variable domain, in which reference TRBV19 and TRBJ2-3 provide the parts outside the CDR3, is DGGITQSPKYLFRKEGQNVTLSCEQNLNHDAMYWYRQDPGQGLRLIYYSQIVNDFQKGDIAEGYSVSREKKESFPLTVTSAQKNPTAFYLCASSIRLAADTQYFGPGTRLTVL.

This clone was counted a single time. The chain joins TRBV2 to TRBJ1-2, with 7 nucleotides matching TRBD1. V trimming: 7 bases; J trimming: 8 bases; junction bases outside the gene matches: 16. CDR1 SNHLY and CDR2 FYNNEI come from the germline V gene. The CDR3 extends over 15 amino acids. The CDR3 coding sequence is TGTGCCAGCAATCCACAAGACAGGGTCTCGGGGGGCTACACCTTC. This gives the protein CASNPQDRVSGGYTF.

The genes are TRBV28 and TRBJ1-5; the match to TRBD1 covers 12 bases. From germline, CDR1 is MDHEN and CDR2 SYDVKM. The V gene end was trimmed by 8 bases and the J gene end by 6 bases; junction bases not matched to a gene: 11. This CDR3 comprises 16 residues. In DNA, the CDR3 is TGTGCCAGCCTACCCGGAGGGACAGGGGGCGGTCAGCCCCAGCATTTT. It yields the protein CASLPGGTGGGQPQHF.

J is TRBJ1-6 and V is TRBV5-8; D is uncertain. Germline V gene sequence: CDR1 SGHTS, CDR2 YDEGEE. The V end was cut by 4 bases, the J end by 6 bases, with 2 bases between. The CDR3 loop spans 11 amino acids. CDR3 sequence (DNA): TGTGCCAGCAGCCTTAATTCACCCCTCCACTTT. Protein sequence: CASSLNSPLHF.

The chain joins TRBV19 to TRBJ1-4, with D maybe TRBD1 (6 bases). The CDR3 runs 17 residues. Trimming cost V 6 bases and J 8 bases, with 25 bases left between them. Germline V gene sequence: CDR1 LNHDA, CDR2 SQIVND (reference sequence). The CDR3 region is CASSRGDTRIQLEKLFF. CDR3 DNA sequence: TGTGCCAGTAGCCGGGGGGACACGCGGATACAGCTAGAAAAACTGTTTTTT.

This clone appeared once. The rearrangement joins TRBV7-3 to TRBJ2-3; maybe TRBD2 (6 bases). Germline CDR1 and CDR2: SGHTA and FQGTGA. The CDR3 spans 14 residues. V lost 2 bases and J lost 2, with 8 bases in between. The CDR3 reads CASSLGGTTDTQYF. The CDR3 DNA sequence: TGTGCCAGCAGCTTAGGAGGGACCACAGATACGCAGTATTTT.

This clone occurred a few times. Here the CDR3 reads CASSRDRLSYNEQFF. The CDR3, as DNA: TGTGCCAGCAGTCGGGACAGGCTATCCTACAATGAGCAGTTCTTC. The rearrangement joins TRBV27 to TRBJ2-1; 8 nucleotides agree with TRBD1. CDR1 is MNHEY, CDR2 SMNVEV, per germline (reference sequence). J lost 1 base, V lost 5 bases, and 4 bases had no gene match. This CDR3 comprises 15 residues.

This chain connects TRBV24-1 to TRBJ2-2; D remains ambiguous. The V gene's germline CDR1 is KGHDR and CDR2 SFDVKD. The CDR3 totals 13 residues. V lost 5 bases, J lost 6 bases, and 9 bases lay in between. CDR3 nucleotide sequence: TGTGCCACCAGTGCCCACTCGGCCGGGGAGCTGTTTTTT. Protein product: CATSAHSAGELFF.

This clone turned up a few times. The rearrangement links TRBV12-5 to TRBJ1-1; weak D call: TRBD1 (5 bases). The germline V and J ends were trimmed by 6 bases and 3 bases, with 20 bases remaining between them. CDR3 length: 16 residues. Germline CDR1 LGHNT, CDR2 FRNRAP. CDR3 sequence reads: CASGPGGGLQHTEAFF. In nucleotides, the CDR3 is TGTGCTAGTGGGCCTGGCGGGGGGTTACAGCACACTGAAGCTTTCTTT.

V usage is TRBV10-2 and J usage is TRBJ2-4, with 9 bases lining up with TRBD1. With 5 bases clipped from V and 1 base from J, the junction kept 21 bases outside the gene matches. Germline V gene sequence: CDR1 WSHSY, CDR2 SAAADI. This CDR3 has 21 amino acids. The chain's CDR3 is CASSPKPPGQGSIMAKNIQYF. The CDR3 DNA follows: TGCGCCAGCAGTCCCAAACCTCCGGGACAGGGATCCATTATGGCCAAAAACATTCAGTACTTC.

The rearrangement links TRBV5-1 to TRBJ2-1; D is undetermined. The CDR3 runs 12 residues. Germline assignment: CDR1 SGHRS and CDR2 YFSETQ. V was trimmed by 2 bases and J by 8 bases, leaving 8 bases between them. This CDR3 is CASSFSTDEQFF. The CDR3 nucleotides are TGCGCCAGCAGCTTTTCGACTGATGAGCAGTTCTTC.

The V call is TRBV6-4, the J call TRBJ1-6, with TRBD1 matching over 8 bases. After removal of 8 bases from V and 8 bases from J, the junction contained 23 bases not matched to a gene. The CDR3 runs to 19 residues. Germline-derived CDR1 and CDR2 are MRHNA and SNTAGT. The CDR3 region has the DNA TGTGCCAGCCTGAACCCGACAGGGGTCTATCGGTCGGTGCATTCACCCCTCCACTTT. It translates to CASLNPTGVYRSVHSPLHF.

The chain combines TRBV12-3 or TRBV12-4 with TRBJ1-2; TRBD1 might be the D (6 bases). The CDR3 is made up of 13 amino acids. Trimming removed 3 bases from V and 10 bases from J, with 15 bases in between. Written as DNA, the CDR3 is TGTGCCAGCAGTTTCTCGCAGGGGACACTCTACACCTTC. Residues: CASSFSQGTLYTF.

The gene calls are TRBV5-4 and TRBJ1-2; D perhaps matches TRBD1 (6 bases). V was pared by 2 bases and J by 2 bases, with 16 bases between. Germline V gene sequence: CDR1 SGHNT, CDR2 YYREEE (reference sequence). The CDR3 sequence is 16 residues long. CDR3 region: CASSFGGAQTNYGYTF. The CDR3 DNA reads TGTGCCAGCAGCTTTGGGGGGGCCCAGACGAACTATGGCTACACCTTC.

The chain couples TRBV19 to TRBJ1-5; the D gene is possibly TRBD1 (6 bases). Trimming cost V 7 bases and J 4 bases, with 8 bases left between them. Germline lookup yields CDR1 LNHDA and CDR2 SQIVND (reference sequence). The CDR3 length is 12 residues. The CDR3, as DNA: TGTGCCAGTAAAGGGGGTAATCAGCCCCAGCATTTT. Its protein is CASKGGNQPQHF.

This chain uses TRBV2 with TRBJ1-2, with 8 nucleotides matching TRBD1. Losses at the gene ends were 4 bases for V and 5 bases for J; bases not matched to a gene: 3. The germline V gene encodes CDR1 SNHLY and CDR2 FYNNEI. There are 13 residues in the CDR3. The CDR3 nucleotides read TGTGCCAGCAGTGCACAGGGGGAGTATGGCTACACCTTC. Its translation is CASSAQGEYGYTF.

This clone was detected a few times. The chain is built from TRBV6-5 and TRBJ1-1; TRBD1 matches 7 bases. CDR3 length: 15 amino acids. Germline V gene lookup returns CDR1 MNHEY and CDR2 SVGAGI. The trim removed 6 bases at V and 2 bases at J, leaving 9 bases unmatched. CDR3 sequence (DNA): TGTGCCAGCAGGCCTTACAGGGGTGAAAACACTGAAGCTTTCTTT. Translated: CASRPYRGENTEAFF.

The CDR3 DNA reads TGTGCCATCCTGAGACAGGGGAACACCGGGGAGCTGTTTTTT. Its translation: CAILRQGNTGELFF. V usage is TRBV10-3 and J usage is TRBJ2-2, with TRBD1 identical over 7 bases. In germline, CDR1 is ENHRY, CDR2 SYGVKD. Trimming took 8 bases from V and 1 from J; bases not matched to a gene: 4. CDR3 length: 14 residues.

This rearrangement joins TRBV9 to TRBJ1-5; 9 nucleotides line up with TRBD1. Trimming took 0 bases from V and 5 from J; bases not matched to a gene: 9. The CDR3 runs to 17 residues. The V gene's germline CDR1 is SGDLS and CDR2 YYNGEE. This CDR3 is CASSVAPPDRGDQPQHF. For the CDR3, the DNA is TGTGCCAGCAGCGTAGCCCCTCCTGACAGGGGGGATCAGCCCCAGCATTTT.

The chain recombines TRBV4-2 with TRBJ1-3; TRBD1 matches at 8 bases. Per the germline V gene, CDR1 is LGHNA and CDR2 is YNFKEQ. This CDR3 contains 14 residues. V dropped 4 bases and J dropped 11; count of bases not matched to a gene: 10. DNA for the CDR3: TGTGCCAGCAGCCGGACAGGGCCGGAAGGGGCCATATATTTT. Protein product: CASSRTGPEGAIYF.